This record concerns one T cell receptor (beta chain) sequence. The antigen is undetermined. Combining iRepertoire HTBI primers with Arm-PCR of CDR3 regions, the authors built TCR beta libraries. TCRdb used MiXCR to reprocess the multiplex PCR reads, holding one entry per CDR3 protein. The profile covers about 470,000 distinct CDR3 sequences, with about 20% appearing a single time and about 8.3% taken by the ten largest. These data belong to a study of regulatory T cells in long-lasting Graves disease. Study findings and constraints: New patients shared fewer public clonotypes (about 1,000) than persistent patients did (2,741).

This sample's time point: persistent/refractory GD, antithyroid drugs over 5 years with positive TRAb. After RNA was extracted from PBMCs, the TCR library was made from it. The TCR comes from a female donor with Graves disease. The sample in question was peripheral blood mononuclear cells (PBMCs), obtained when the disease was refractory, from a patient treated with antithyroid drugs.

The CDR3 spells CAISTVNEQFF. CDR3 sequence (DNA): TGTGCCATCAGTACAGTTAATGAGCAGTTCTTC. The V call is TRBV10-3, the J call TRBJ2-1; D unclear. Trimming shortened V by 5 bases and J by 7 bases, and 6 bases separated the two germline ends. The CDR3 sequence is 11 residues long. Per germline, CDR1 ENHRY and CDR2 SYGVKD.